The clone carrying this TCR beta chain was seen a few times. What it recognizes is unknown. Unique molecular identifiers were built into the TCRbeta library. Using its own MiXCR run on the PCR reads, TCRdb lists one record per CDR3 protein. The repertoire includes some 460,000 distinct CDR3 sequences, 16% of them detected once, and just under 30% sits in the top ten. The CDR3 consists of 14 residues. V lost 4 bases and J 4 bases, leaving 14 bases between the germline ends. CDR1 and CDR2 (germline): SGHVS, FQNEAQ. The data derive from a study of T-cell reconstitution after alpha-beta-depleted transplantation in children. Study-wide results and limits: At the one-year point after transplant, T-cell counts and TCRbeta diversity were found to come mostly from T cells that had been newly produced. Day-60 TCRbeta diversity that was high in some patients was derived from surviving recipient T cells and thymic progenitors. Alpha-beta T cells about two months after transplant reportedly derived from several hundred expanded graft clones.

This chain uses TRBV7-8 with TRBJ2-7; D ambiguous. The sample was PBMCs, mostly from graft donor cells, taken 360 days after TCRalphabeta/CD19-depleted stem cell transplant. The TCR was taken from a boy younger than two who had a stem cell transplant for Wiskott-Aldrich syndrome, so the T cells may come from the graft donor. The CDR3 DNA reads as TGTGCCAGCAGCTCGCCCGTGACACTGTACGAGCAGTACTTC. Its translation: CASSSPVTLYEQYF. Full variable domain (missing parts from reference TRBV7-8 and TRBJ2-7): GAGVSQSPRYKVAKRGQDVALRCDPISGHVSLFWYQQALGQGPEFLTYFQNEAQLDKSGLPSDRFFAERPEGSVSTLKIQRTQQEDSAVYLCASSSPVTLYEQYFGPGTRLTVT.